One and the same sample provided the 17 T cell receptor beta chains below, sequenced in a study of spatial heterogeneity in lung cancer. These receptors lack a known antigen. TCRdb itself ran the 5' RACE reads through MiXCR, one entry per CDR3 protein. In the table there are about 10,000 distinct CDR3 sequences, 9% to 15% of which are singletons. Time point described: sample taken at primary tumor resection. Overall study results and limits: The number of expanded tumor alpha and beta chains correlated with mutation number.

This sample comprised lung tumor tissue, obtained at surgery. These TCRs come from a male donor with early-stage non-small cell lung cancer.

The table lists this clonotype with many counts. The V call is TRBV28, the J call TRBJ1-2, with unresolved D. The ends were cut back, 5 bases at V and 1 base at J, with 5 bases in the middle. CDR1 MDHEN and CDR2 SYDVKM come from the germline V gene. The CDR3 loop spans 12 amino acids. The CDR3 region is CASSDNNYGYTF. Written as DNA, the CDR3 is TGTGCCAGCAGTGACAATAACTATGGCTACACCTTC.

This clonotype was detected many times. The chain is built from TRBV12-3 or TRBV12-4 and TRBJ2-4, with a tentative D call TRBD2 (6 bases). The CDR3 loop spans 15 amino acids. Deletions cut 4 bases from V and 7 bases from J, with 17 bases between. The CDR3 DNA follows: TGTGCCAGCAGTTGGGATACGGGGAGGAATAACATTCAGTACTTC. It yields the protein CASSWDTGRNNIQYF.

This clonotype was seen many times. This chain uses TRBV24-1 with TRBJ2-1; 7 bases agree with TRBD2. Germline CDR1 and CDR2: KGHDR and SFDVKD. J lost 7 bases, V lost 3 bases, and 11 bases had no gene match. CDR3 size: 16 residues. CDR3 nucleotide sequence: TGTGCCACCAGTGATCCGGGGGGTCGTGGCGGGAATGAGCAGTTCTTC. Protein product: CATSDPGGRGGNEQFF.

This clonotype was detected many times. The rearrangement joins TRBV27 to TRBJ2-3; no firm D call. Germline V gene lookup returns CDR1 MNHEY and CDR2 SMNVEV (reference sequence). CDR3 size: 15 residues. Deletions cut 0 bases from V and 0 bases from J, with 7 bases between. CDR3 region: CASSLSKRSTDTQYF. The CDR3 nucleotides read TGTGCCAGCAGTTTATCCAAGAGGAGCACAGATACGCAGTATTTT.

This clonotype counts as medium-sized. This chain uses TRBV6-1 with TRBJ1-6; unclear D gene. The CDR3 length is 14 residues. Germline assignment: CDR1 MNHNS and CDR2 SASEGT. The V gene lost 5 bases and the J gene lost 10 bases, with 15 bases spanning the gap. The CDR3 spells CASSREQFGSPLHF. CDR3 nucleotide sequence: TGTGCCAGCAGTCGGGAACAGTTTGGATCACCCCTCCACTTT.

This clonotype has ten or more counts. The chain employs TRBV7-8 and TRBJ1-1; 7 nucleotides align to TRBD1. V was pared by 5 bases and J by 3 bases, with 6 bases of the junction left unmatched. CDR1 is SGHVS and CDR2 is FQNEAQ in the germline V gene. The CDR3 is 14 amino acids. CDR3 nucleotide sequence: TGTGCCAGCAGCCCATCAACAGGGGACACTGAAGCTTTCTTT. Its protein product is CASSPSTGDTEAFF.

This clonotype was counted many times. The V and J genes are TRBV10-3 and TRBJ2-2; 11 nucleotides match TRBD1. The CDR3 is made up of 18 amino acids. V trimming: 0 bases; J trimming: 5 bases; junction bases outside the gene matches: 8. The germline CDR1 and CDR2 sequences are ENHRY and SYGVKD. CDR3 sequence: CAISESVDRGLLTGELFF. The CDR3 region has the DNA TGTGCCATCAGTGAGTCCGTGGACAGGGGGCTTCTTACCGGGGAGCTGTTTTTT.

This clonotype came up many times. The chain joins TRBV7-9 to TRBJ1-1; D call uncertain. Looked up from germline, CDR1 is SEHNR and CDR2 is FQNEAQ (reference sequence). Between the trimmed V and J ends, which lost 0 bases and 10 bases, there was a span of 9 bases. This CDR3 contains 12 residues. This CDR3 reads CASSLAAVGAFF. CDR3 nucleotide sequence: TGTGCCAGCAGCTTAGCCGCAGTTGGAGCTTTCTTT. The full variable domain, in which reference TRBV7-9 and TRBJ1-1 provide the parts outside the CDR3, is DTGVSQNPRHKITKRGQNVTFRCDPISEHNRLYWYRQTLGQGPEFLTYFQNEAQLEKSRLLSDRFSAERPKGSFSTLEIQRTEQGDSAMYLCASSLAAVGAFFGQGTRLTVV.

By proportion, this clonotype is medium-sized (0.01 to 0.1%). The genes are TRBV6-5 and TRBJ1-5; possibly TRBD1 for D (5 bases). CDR3 length: 15 residues. Germline assignment: CDR1 MNHEY and CDR2 SVGAGI. The V end lost 4 bases, the J end lost 2 bases, and 12 bases lay between the germline ends. The CDR3 coding sequence is TGTGCCAGCAGTTTGGGGGGAGGGGGCAATCAGCCCCAGCATTTT. Protein sequence: CASSLGGGGNQPQHF.

This clonotype was seen many times. The V call is TRBV12-3 or TRBV12-4, the J call TRBJ2-1; 9 bases are a match to TRBD2. V was pared by 8 bases and J by 8 bases, with 10 bases of the junction left unmatched. The CDR3 runs to 14 residues. CDR3 residues: CASRLAGSGDEQFF. The CDR3 DNA follows: TGTGCCAGCCGCCTAGCGGGGTCCGGAGATGAGCAGTTCTTC.

This chain uses TRBV7-2 with TRBJ2-3; TRBD2 matches 8 bases. The CDR3 is 18 amino acids. Germline trimming cut 0 bases from V and 6 bases from J; bases unmatched to any gene: 14. Germline-derived CDR1 and CDR2 are SGHTA and FQGNSA. CDR3 bases: TGTGCCAGCAGCTTAGCCCGAAGCGGGGGCTTGATGGCGGATACGCAGTATTTT. This gives the protein CASSLARSGGLMADTQYF.

This clonotype has at least ten counts. The J gene is TRBJ1-4, the V gene TRBV20-1; D unclear. The germline V and J ends were trimmed by 5 bases and 7 bases, with 14 bases remaining between them. Germline loops: CDR1 DFQATT, CDR2 SNEGSKA (reference sequence). The CDR3 sequence is 13 residues long. CDR3 bases: TGCAGTGCTGAGGCCCTATGGGGTGAAAAACTGTTTTTT. Encoded protein: CSAEALWGEKLFF.

The V and J genes are TRBV18 and TRBJ2-6; no definite D call. Trimming took off 1 base at V and 0 bases at J, with 7 bases between the two ends. CDR1 and CDR2 from the germline V gene are KGHSH and LQKENI. The CDR3 has 16 amino acids. CDR3 sequence (DNA): TGTGCCAGCTCACCACGAGAGAACTCTGGGGCCAACGTCCTGACTTTC. Encoded protein: CASSPRENSGANVLTF.

This clonotype has a count of ten or more. The chain employs TRBV6-2 or TRBV6-3 and TRBJ2-1; 8 bases agree with TRBD1. V lost 7 bases and J lost 9; bases outside the gene matches: 11. The CDR3 covers 14 residues. Germline assignment: CDR1 MNHEY and CDR2 SVGEGT. The CDR3: CASTSLTGAGEQFF. The CDR3 DNA sequence: TGTGCCAGCACCTCTTTGACAGGGGCTGGTGAGCAGTTCTTC.

This clonotype was detected many times. The chain couples TRBV4-1 to TRBJ2-5, with no clear D. The germline CDR1 and CDR2 sequences are MGHRA and YSYEKL. The CDR3 extends over 16 amino acids. V was shortened by 0 bases and J by 2 bases, with 13 bases between the two germline ends. The CDR3 DNA reads as TGCGCCAGCAGCCAAGATGCCGTTTTATCGCAAGAGACCCAGTACTTC. Protein sequence: CASSQDAVLSQETQYF.

V and J are TRBV20-1 and TRBJ2-5; 9 bases match TRBD2. J gave up 5 bases and V 6 bases, and 7 bases lay outside the gene matches. The CDR3 sequence is 13 residues long. Germline assignment: CDR1 DFQATT and CDR2 SNEGSKA (reference sequence). The CDR3 DNA reads TGCAGTGCCCCTAGCGGGATTCGCGAGACCCAGTACTTC. This translates into CSAPSGIRETQYF.

This clonotype is classed as medium-sized. The rearrangement links TRBV10-1 to TRBJ2-4; no reliable D call. Germline CDR1 and CDR2: WNHNN and SYGVQD (reference sequence). The CDR3 has 16 amino acids. Deletions cut 7 bases from V and 4 bases from J, with 20 bases between. As DNA, the CDR3 is TGCGCCAGCAACCCGGGCCTCCCCCCCAAGAAAAACATTCAGTACTTC. Its translation is CASNPGLPPKKNIQYF.